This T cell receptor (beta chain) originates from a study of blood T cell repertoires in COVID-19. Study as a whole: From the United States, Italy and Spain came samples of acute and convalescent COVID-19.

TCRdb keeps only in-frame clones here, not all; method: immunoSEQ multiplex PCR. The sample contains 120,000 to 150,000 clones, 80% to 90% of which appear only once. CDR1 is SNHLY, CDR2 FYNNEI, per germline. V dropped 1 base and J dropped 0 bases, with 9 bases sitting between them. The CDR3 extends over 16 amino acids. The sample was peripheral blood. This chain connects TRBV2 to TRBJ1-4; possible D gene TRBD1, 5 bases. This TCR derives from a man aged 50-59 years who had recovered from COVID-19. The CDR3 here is CASSEVTGATNEKLFF. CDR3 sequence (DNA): TGTGCCAGCAGTGAAGTCACAGGTGCAACTAATGAAAAACTGTTTTTT.